This T cell receptor beta chain was retrieved from a study of T cell responses to AZD1222 COVID-19 vaccine. Overall study findings and caveats: AZD1222 recipients seropositive at baseline numbered only six or seven. Sampling captured repertoires only after the peak T cell response. Donors were mostly white British, more females; clonal diversity possibly underestimated.

V lost 5 bases and J 5 bases, leaving 12 bases between the germline ends. This CDR3 is built from 13 residues. Germline CDR1 is WSHSY and CDR2 is SAAADI. Worth noting for this clone: Its antigen is as yet unknown.

Only in-frame clones appear in the TCRdb table, and some are missing; sequencing was by immunoSEQ multiplex PCR. The sample consists of roughly 200,000 clones, roughly 92% of them appearing once. The source material was peripheral blood, sampled 28 days after the second AZD1222 dose. This TCR derives from an adult who received the AZD1222 COVID-19 vaccine. The chain recombines TRBV10-2 with TRBJ1-1; D is perhaps TRBD1 (6 bases). The CDR3 protein is CASSSQGGTEAFF. CDR3 coding DNA: TGCGCCAGCAGTTCACAGGGAGGTACTGAAGCTTTCTTT.